This TCR beta chain was sequenced during a study of T cell repertoires in cytomegalovirus infection. The study's findings and limits: Carriage of CMV together with the relevant HLA was identifiable through cumulative public TCR beta family frequency. Ex vivo, HLA-C-restricted CMV-specific TCR beta clonotypes prevailed over the rest of the response.

Each CDR3 protein is one row after TCRdb ran MiXCR on the reads. The sample includes about 680,000 distinct CDR3 sequences, 24% seen only once; the top ten take 6.5% to 10%. The count of this clonotype is one. No antigen is known for it. A read error may explain this, as a much larger clone is one base away. CDR3 length: 15 residues. Germline V lookup: CDR1 LGHNT, CDR2 FRNRAP. The chain is built from TRBV12-5 and TRBJ1-5, with D uncertain. This clonotype originated in a human donor in good health (CMV status not recorded). Some clones in this sample may be carry-over from other donors' samples. Sequencing was performed on CD8+ T cells from PBMCs. CDR3 region: CARGLGAYSNQPQHF. DNA of the CDR3: TGTGCTAGAGGTTTGGGCGCCTATAGCAATCAGCCCCAGCATTTT.